Listed here is a single T cell receptor (beta chain). The record originates from a study of cytomegalovirus exposure and HLA in healthy donors. Clones were read by immunoSEQ multiplex PCR, and TCRdb kept only the in-frame ones, dropping some. The repertoire includes about 79,000 clones, 80% to 95% of them detected once, and 3% to 4.5% sits in the top ten. Germline V CDR1 and CDR2: LGHNA, YNFKEQ. The CDR3 covers 17 residues. V gave up 1 base and J gave up 6 bases; unmatched junction bases: 11. The sequence was collected from a woman in her 30s in good health and CMV-seronegative. This rearrangement joins TRBV4-2 to TRBJ2-2, with TRBD1 matching 7 bases. The material sequenced was PBMCs. The CDR3 region has the DNA TGTGCCAGCAGCCAAGGAACGAGCACAGGGGCTCCCGGGGAGCTGTTTTTT. The encoded protein is CASSQGTSTGAPGELFF.